These 27 T cell receptor beta chains share one sample of origin, sequenced in a study of blood T cell repertoires in COVID-19. Some clones are missing from TCRdb's copy, which holds only in-frame ones; the method was immunoSEQ multiplex PCR. The sample holds 60,000 to 95,000 clones, 90% seen once. The sample consisted of peripheral blood. These receptors came from an elderly woman with active or convalescent COVID-19.

The V and J genes are TRBV6-2 or TRBV6-3 and TRBJ1-5, with D possibly TRBD1 on 6 matching bases. V shed 4 bases and J shed 5 bases, with 12 bases lying between them. This CDR3 contains 14 residues. Germline assignment: CDR1 MNHEY and CDR2 SVGEGT. The CDR3 DNA follows: TGTGCCAGCAGTTCTACAGGGTGGGATCAGCCCCAGCATTTT. This encodes CASSSTGWDQPQHF.

The chain recombines TRBV6-5 with TRBJ1-3; D unclear. CDR3 length: 16 amino acids. Germline V gene lookup returns CDR1 MNHEY and CDR2 SVGAGI. V lost 4 bases, J lost 8 bases, and 21 bases lay in between. This CDR3 is CASSSRHPLRGHTIYF. In nucleotides, the CDR3 is TGTGCCAGCAGTTCCCGACACCCCCTCCGCGGGCACACCATATATTTT.

The chain recombines TRBV13 with TRBJ2-5; the match to TRBD1 covers 8 bases. Germline V CDR1 and CDR2: PRHDT, FYEKMQ (reference sequence). The trim removed 5 bases at V and 0 bases at J, leaving 2 bases unmatched. The CDR3 extends over 14 amino acids. The CDR3 protein is CASSPQGDQETQYF. In DNA, the CDR3 is TGTGCCAGCAGCCCACAGGGGGACCAAGAGACCCAGTACTTC.

This clone was seen only once. V gene TRBV28 combines with J gene TRBJ1-2; TRBD1 matches at 8 bases. In germline, CDR1 is MDHEN, CDR2 SYDVKM. The CDR3 consists of 15 residues. Trimming took 1 base from V and 7 from J; bases not matched to a gene: 8. The CDR3 region is CASSLSGGGISGYTF. The CDR3 coding sequence is TGTGCCAGCAGTTTATCAGGGGGCGGGATTAGTGGCTACACCTTC.

The J gene is TRBJ1-1, the V gene TRBV9, with 8 positions matching TRBD1. The germline CDR1 and CDR2 sequences are SGDLS and YYNGEE. The CDR3 extends over 17 amino acids. The V and J ends lost 2 bases and 1 base, in that order; junction bases with no gene match: 10. CDR3 sequence reads: CASSVIQGVRGNTEAFF. The DNA of the CDR3 is TGTGCCAGCAGCGTGATACAGGGGGTGCGCGGGAACACTGAAGCTTTCTTT.

DNA of the CDR3: TGTGCCAGCAGTGGTCTCGGACAGGCCACTCTTAACTATGGCTACACCTTC. Translating it yields CASSGLGQATLNYGYTF. The J gene is TRBJ1-2, the V gene TRBV6-1; 7 bases align to TRBD1. V lost 4 bases and J lost 1; bases outside the gene matches: 12. The CDR3 covers 17 residues. Germline V gene lookup returns CDR1 MNHNS and CDR2 SASEGT.

The CDR3 region is CASIWAPTGELFF. The CDR3 DNA sequence: TGTGCCAGCATTTGGGCCCCAACCGGGGAGCTGTTTTTT. V is TRBV12-3 or TRBV12-4 and J is TRBJ2-2; no reliable D call. This CDR3 has 13 residues. V lost 7 bases and J lost 5, with 11 bases in between.

The chain recombines TRBV7-9 with TRBJ2-7, with 8 bases matching TRBD1. V trimming: 5 bases; J trimming: 5 bases; junction bases outside the gene matches: 8. The CDR3 consists of 14 residues. Germline CDR1 and CDR2: SEHNR and FQNEAQ (reference sequence). CDR3: CASSPWTGSDEQYF. Written as DNA, the CDR3 is TGTGCCAGCAGCCCCTGGACAGGGTCCGACGAGCAGTACTTC.

The chain employs TRBV27 and TRBJ2-5; possibly TRBD1 for D (5 bases). This CDR3 spans 15 amino acids. Germline CDR1 is MNHEY and CDR2 is SMNVEV (reference sequence). The V gene lost 2 bases and the J gene lost 3 bases, with 13 bases spanning the gap. Here the CDR3 reads CASSLRGPTKETQYF. The CDR3 nucleotides are TGTGCCAGCAGTTTAAGGGGTCCGACCAAAGAGACCCAGTACTTC.

V gene TRBV4-3 combines with J gene TRBJ2-1; TRBD2 is a possible D gene (5 bases). Germline V gene sequence: CDR1 LGHNA, CDR2 YSLEER. Trimming pared 4 bases from V and 4 bases from J, leaving 11 bases between. The CDR3 runs 14 residues. CDR3 in amino acids: CASSPSIAYNEQFF. As DNA, the CDR3 is TGCGCCAGCAGCCCTAGCATCGCGTACAATGAGCAGTTCTTC.

The gene calls are TRBV12-3 or TRBV12-4 and TRBJ1-1; 8 nucleotides align to TRBD1. The length of the CDR3 is 13 residues. V dropped 8 bases and J dropped 5; count of bases not matched to a gene: 7. The CDR3 bases are TGTGCCAGCGACCGACAGGGGAAGACTGAAGCTTTCTTT. Protein product: CASDRQGKTEAFF.

The CDR3: CASSRGPGELFF. The CDR3 DNA reads TGTGCCAGTAGCAGGGGGCCCGGGGAGCTGTTTTTT. The chain uses TRBV19 and TRBJ2-2; TRBD1 agrees at 8 bases. The CDR3 is made up of 12 amino acids. The V and J ends lost 6 bases and 6 bases, in that order; junction bases with no gene match: 0. Germline V CDR1 and CDR2: LNHDA, SQIVND (reference sequence). The variable domain in full, with the rest retrieved from reference TRBV19 and TRBJ2-2, is DGGITQSPKYLFRKEGQNVTLSCEQNLNHDAMYWYRQDPGQGLRLIYYSQIVNDFQKGDIAEGYSVSREKKESFPLTVTSAQKNPTAFYLCASSRGPGELFFGEGSRLTVL.

This chain links TRBV19 with TRBJ2-1; 8 nucleotides line up with TRBD2. J gave up 0 bases and V 5 bases, and 6 bases lay outside the gene matches. Germline CDR1 is LNHDA and CDR2 is SQIVND (reference sequence). The CDR3 is 16 residues long. For the CDR3, the DNA is TGTGCCAGTAGTGGGCGCGGGGGGAGCTCCTACAATGAGCAGTTCTTC. It yields the protein CASSGRGGSSYNEQFF.

CDR3 sequence reads: CASSVQGRNTEAFF. The CDR3, as DNA: TGTGCCAGCAGCGTACAGGGAAGGAACACTGAAGCTTTCTTT. This sequence joins TRBV7-2 and TRBJ1-1, with D perhaps TRBD1 (6 bases). The CDR3 length is 14 residues. The germline CDR1 and CDR2 sequences are SGHTA and FQGNSA. V lost 5 bases to trimming and J lost 1 base, with 11 bases between them.

The gene calls are TRBV5-1 and TRBJ2-3; 9 nucleotides align to TRBD2. Trimming cost V 2 bases and J 3 bases; bases outside gene matches: 10. The germline CDR1 and CDR2 sequences are SGHRS and YFSETQ. The CDR3 is 17 amino acids. CDR3 coding DNA: TGCGCCAGCAGCTTAAACCCAGCGGGGGGAATGACAGATACGCAGTATTTT. It translates to CASSLNPAGGMTDTQYF.

The rearrangement uses TRBV3-1 (or the pseudogene TRBV3-2) and TRBJ1-2; 7 nucleotides agree with TRBD1. V dropped 2 bases and J dropped 4; count of bases not matched to a gene: 7. From germline, CDR1 is LGHDT and CDR2 YNNKEL (reference sequence). This CDR3 spans 15 amino acids. The chain's CDR3 is CASSQHPGGTYGYTF. The CDR3 region has the DNA TGTGCCAGCAGCCAACACCCAGGGGGGACCTATGGCTACACCTTC.

The V gene is TRBV19, the J gene TRBJ1-1; D is undetermined. Trimming shortened V by 5 bases and J by 11 bases, and 18 bases separated the two germline ends. CDR1 LNHDA and CDR2 SQIVND come from the germline V gene (reference sequence). CDR3 length: 13 amino acids. The CDR3 coding sequence is TGTGCCAGTAGTGTCACCCGACCGCGGAATGCTTTCTTT. Its protein is CASSVTRPRNAFF.

This clone turned up a few times. The rearrangement uses TRBV4-1 and TRBJ1-6; 8 bases are a match to TRBD1. Germline CDR1 MGHRA, CDR2 YSYEKL. The CDR3 consists of 15 residues. With V trimmed by 2 bases and J by 10 bases, 7 bases remained unmatched. CDR3 in DNA: TGCGCCAGCAGCCAACAAACAGGGGGTGGCTCACCCCTCCACTTT. Translated: CASSQQTGGGSPLHF.

The chain employs TRBV6-6 and TRBJ1-2; D is unresolved. Germline values: CDR1 MNHNY, CDR2 SVGAGI (reference sequence). This CDR3 contains 11 residues. V gave up 1 base and J gave up 6 bases, with 3 bases separating them. CDR3 loop: CASSYFDGYTF. Here the CDR3 DNA reads TGTGCCAGCAGTTACTTCGATGGCTACACCTTC.

V usage is TRBV4-2 and J usage is TRBJ2-5; 9 bases align to TRBD2. The CDR3 loop spans 17 amino acids. V trimming: 1 base; J trimming: 2 bases; junction bases outside the gene matches: 8. In germline, CDR1 is LGHNA, CDR2 YNFKEQ. The CDR3 nucleotides read TGTGCCAGCAGCCAAGGGCCGGGCGGGGGGGCTCAAGAGACCCAGTACTTC. The encoded protein is CASSQGPGGGAQETQYF.

The chain employs TRBV7-8 and TRBJ1-1, with a weak D call TRBD1 (5 bases). Per the germline V gene, CDR1 is SGHVS and CDR2 is FQNEAQ. Trimming took 5 bases from V and 0 from J, leaving 13 bases between them. CDR3 size: 15 residues. For the CDR3, the DNA is TGTGCCAGCAGCCCCCGGGGGACGGTGAACACTGAAGCTTTCTTT. As protein: CASSPRGTVNTEAFF.

In nucleotides, the CDR3 is TGTGCCAGCAGTCCGGACAGTGGCTCTGGAAACACCATATATTTT. Protein product: CASSPDSGSGNTIYF. The J gene is TRBJ1-3, the V gene TRBV7-2; tentative D call: TRBD1 (6 bases). From germline, CDR1 is SGHTA and CDR2 FQGNSA. V was shortened by 6 bases and J by 0 bases, with 12 bases between the two germline ends. The CDR3 runs 15 residues.

The chain links TRBV5-6 to TRBJ2-7; D is uncertain. The germline V gene encodes CDR1 SGHDT and CDR2 YYEEEE. The V end lost 5 bases, the J end lost 2 bases, and 20 bases lay between the germline ends. The CDR3 loop spans 16 amino acids. The CDR3 reads CASSQMGTYRAYEQYF. CDR3 bases: TGTGCCAGCAGTCAAATGGGCACTTATCGCGCCTACGAGCAGTACTTC.

The chain uses TRBV9 and TRBJ2-2; 7 bases line up with TRBD2. CDR3 length equals 14 residues. Germline V gives CDR1 SGDLS, CDR2 YYNGEE. J lost 0 bases, V lost 6 bases, and 2 bases had no gene match. The CDR3, as DNA: TGTGCCAGCATGCTAGCGGCGAACACCGGGGAGCTGTTTTTT. It is translated as CASMLAANTGELFF.

The gene calls are TRBV3-1 (or the pseudogene TRBV3-2) and TRBJ2-5; 15 bases match TRBD2. V was clipped by 6 bases and J by 1 base; unmatched bases: 3. Per the germline V gene, CDR1 is LGHDT and CDR2 is YNNKEL (reference sequence). The CDR3 is 16 amino acids. CDR3 sequence (DNA): TGTGCCAGCAGTCCGGGACTAGCGGGGGGCCAAGAGACCCAGTACTTC. This translates into CASSPGLAGGQETQYF.

This clone was detected only once. The DNA of the CDR3 is TGTGCCAGTAGTACACCGACAGGGGGCTGGACCGGGGAGCTGTTTTTT. The encoded protein is CASSTPTGGWTGELFF. The chain uses TRBV19 and TRBJ2-2; 10 bases are shared with TRBD1. Germline V gene data show CDR1 as LNHDA and CDR2 as SQIVND (reference sequence). With V trimmed by 4 bases and J by 5 bases, 7 bases remained unmatched. The CDR3 consists of 16 residues.

The rearrangement links TRBV6-5 to TRBJ2-6; tentative D call: TRBD1 (6 bases). The CDR3 extends over 15 amino acids. In germline, CDR1 is MNHEY, CDR2 SVGAGI. The germline V and J ends were trimmed by 10 bases and 2 bases, with 15 bases remaining between them. The CDR3 DNA follows: TGTGCCATCCAATCACAGGGTGCTGGGGCCAACGTCCTGACTTTC. Encoded protein: CAIQSQGAGANVLTF.